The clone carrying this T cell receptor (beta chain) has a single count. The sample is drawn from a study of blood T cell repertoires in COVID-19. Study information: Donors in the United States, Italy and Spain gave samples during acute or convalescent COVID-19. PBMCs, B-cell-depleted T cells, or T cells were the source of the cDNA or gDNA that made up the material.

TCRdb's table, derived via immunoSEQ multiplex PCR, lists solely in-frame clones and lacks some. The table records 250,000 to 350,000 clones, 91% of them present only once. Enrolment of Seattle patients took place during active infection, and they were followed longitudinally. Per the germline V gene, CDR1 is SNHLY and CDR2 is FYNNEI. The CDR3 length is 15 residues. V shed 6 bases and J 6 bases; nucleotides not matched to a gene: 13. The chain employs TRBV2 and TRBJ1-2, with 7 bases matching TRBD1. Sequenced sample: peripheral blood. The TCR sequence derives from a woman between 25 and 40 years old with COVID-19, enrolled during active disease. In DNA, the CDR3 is TGTGCCAGCAGCCAGACAGGGTTTCCAATCAATGGCTACACCTTC. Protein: CASSQTGFPINGYTF.